The T cell receptor beta chain described here comes from a study of shared T cell receptors in the human thymus (TCRdb year 2021). About the study as a whole: The study examined how self-reactive, shared T-cell receptor alpha chains are generated in the human thymus.

Libraries were made using the immunoSEQ multiplex PCR assay. Drawn from immuneACCESS, this table holds only the in-frame rearrangements with V and J called that TCRdb kept. Clones are partly lost; checked studies trace under half to an unresolved V gene and leave the rest unexplained. A total of hundreds of thousands of clones appear in this sample, approximately 80% of them only once. The ten most abundant clones make up about 0.013% of the sample. In the case of this clone: Which antigen it targets is not known. Base-call qualities are not available, and no considerably larger clone is one nucleotide away.

CDR1 is given as LGHNA and CDR2 as YNFKEQ, both from the germline V gene. From cysteine to phenylalanine, the CDR3 is 15 amino acids long. Only the CDR3 DNA is retained, 45 bases long and in frame from the first base. The junction carries 19 bases between V and J, which are trimmed by 3 bases and 7 bases respectively. These data also featured in a second study, about human thymus T cells. Per the second study: The donors were immunologically healthy infants in Finland who had open corrective cardiac surgery for congenital heart defects. Thymus tissue was collected as surgical resects that were removed during corrective cardiac surgery. V and J gene segment usage appeared biased in both thymic and peripheral blood repertoires. The related research reported highly overlapping thymic TCR repertoires among unrelated individuals. TCR alpha and beta repertoires from roughly eight infant thymus samples and a few related peripheral blood samples were characterized in the study. The infant donors were roughly 6 to 244 days old, and the cohort included six or seven males and a couple of females. Thymocytes were freed from the tissue by mechanical means and kept at -70 degrees C as pellets of roughly 9-34 million cells. Genomic DNA was extracted from frozen cell pellets with a QIAsymphony instrument. The immunoSEQ multiplex PCR assay was used to amplify the TCRB and TCRAD loci from a standardized quantity of quality-controlled genomic DNA. The amplicons spanned the V(D)J region and were long enough to cover the CDR3 and allow V and J genes to be identified. The commercial immunoSEQ service was used to sequence amplicons on an Illumina platform. Corrections for primer bias and sequencing errors followed previously described methods, while TCRAD and TCRB definitions were based on the IMGT database. Analysis of the repertoires was done with immunoSEQ Analyzer 3.0 and VDJTools and included basic statistics, V/J segment usage, diversity estimates, rarefaction and pairwise overlap. Diversity was estimated using the Chao1, ChaoE, Efron-Thisted, Shannon and inverse Simpson indices, and was also estimated on datasets down-sampled to the size of the smallest sample. Repertoire overlap was determined by strict matching of CDR3 nucleotide sequence, V gene and J gene, and Jaccard-based multidimensional scaling clustering was applied. On average, thymus samples gave 750,000 to 1,000,000 unique TCRB clonotypes, whereas blood samples gave about 92,000.

Sequencing was performed on thymocytes. The receptor was derived from a boy in the first two years of life with a congenital heart defect. Donor details come from another sample of the same person, matched by shared clones. The rearranged chain carries TRBV4-2 and TRBJ2-7; a weak D assignment points to TRBD2 (5 bases agree). The CDR3 reads as follows: CASSHRLAGPWEQYF. In nucleotides, the sequence is TGTGCCAGCAGCCATCGGTTGGCGGGTCCGTGGGAGCAGTACTTC.